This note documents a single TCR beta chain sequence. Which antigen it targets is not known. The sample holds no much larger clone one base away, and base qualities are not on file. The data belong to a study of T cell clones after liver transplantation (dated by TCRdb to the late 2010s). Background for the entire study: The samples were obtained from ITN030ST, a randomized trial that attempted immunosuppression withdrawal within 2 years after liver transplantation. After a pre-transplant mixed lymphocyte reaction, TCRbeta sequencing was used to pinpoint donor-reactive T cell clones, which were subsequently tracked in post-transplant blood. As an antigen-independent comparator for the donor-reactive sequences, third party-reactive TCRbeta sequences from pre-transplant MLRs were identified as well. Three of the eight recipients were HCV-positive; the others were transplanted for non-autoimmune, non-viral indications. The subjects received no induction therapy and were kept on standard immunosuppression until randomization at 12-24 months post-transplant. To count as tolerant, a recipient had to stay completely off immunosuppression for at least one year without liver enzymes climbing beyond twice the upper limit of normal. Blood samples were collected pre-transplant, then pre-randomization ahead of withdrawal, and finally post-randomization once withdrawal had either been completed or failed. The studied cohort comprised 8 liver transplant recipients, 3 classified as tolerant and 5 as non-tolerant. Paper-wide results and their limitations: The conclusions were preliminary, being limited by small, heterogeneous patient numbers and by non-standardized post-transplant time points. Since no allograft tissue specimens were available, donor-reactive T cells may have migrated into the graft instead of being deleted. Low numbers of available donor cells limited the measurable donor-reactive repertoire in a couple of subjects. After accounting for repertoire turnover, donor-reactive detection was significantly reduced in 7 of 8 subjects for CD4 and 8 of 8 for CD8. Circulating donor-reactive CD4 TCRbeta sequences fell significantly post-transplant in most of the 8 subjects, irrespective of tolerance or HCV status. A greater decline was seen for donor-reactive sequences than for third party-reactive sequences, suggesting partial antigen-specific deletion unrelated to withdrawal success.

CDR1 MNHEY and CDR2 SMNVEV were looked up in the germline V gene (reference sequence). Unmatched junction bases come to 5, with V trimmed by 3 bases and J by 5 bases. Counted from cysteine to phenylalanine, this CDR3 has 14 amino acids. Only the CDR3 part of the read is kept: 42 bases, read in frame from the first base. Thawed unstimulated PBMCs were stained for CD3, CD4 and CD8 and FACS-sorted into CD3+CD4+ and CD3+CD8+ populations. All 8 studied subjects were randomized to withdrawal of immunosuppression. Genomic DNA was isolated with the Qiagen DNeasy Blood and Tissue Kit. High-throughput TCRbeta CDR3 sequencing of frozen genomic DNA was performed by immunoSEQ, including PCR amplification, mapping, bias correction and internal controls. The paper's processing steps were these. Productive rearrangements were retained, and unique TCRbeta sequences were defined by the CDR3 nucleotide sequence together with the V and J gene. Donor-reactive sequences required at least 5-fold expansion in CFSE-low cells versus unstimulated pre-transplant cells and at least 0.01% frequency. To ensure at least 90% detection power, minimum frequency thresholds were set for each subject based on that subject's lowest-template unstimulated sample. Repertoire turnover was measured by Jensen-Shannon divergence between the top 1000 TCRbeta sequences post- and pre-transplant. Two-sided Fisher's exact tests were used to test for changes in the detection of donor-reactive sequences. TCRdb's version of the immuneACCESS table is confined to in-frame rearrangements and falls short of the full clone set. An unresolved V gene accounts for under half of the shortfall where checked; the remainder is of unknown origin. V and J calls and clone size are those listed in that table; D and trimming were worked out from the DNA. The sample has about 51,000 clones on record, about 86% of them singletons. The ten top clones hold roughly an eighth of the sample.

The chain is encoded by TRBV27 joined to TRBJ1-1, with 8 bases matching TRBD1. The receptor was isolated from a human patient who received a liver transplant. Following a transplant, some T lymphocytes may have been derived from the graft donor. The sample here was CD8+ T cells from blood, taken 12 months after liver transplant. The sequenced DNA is TGTGCCAGCAGTTTCCAGGGGGCAGGGACTGAAGCTTTCTTT. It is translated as CASSFQGAGTEAFF.